Listed below are T cell receptor beta chains from one sample, sequenced in a study of blood T cell repertoires in COVID-19. Assay used: immunoSEQ multiplex PCR; TCRdb lists only in-frame clones, some missing. Of roughly 220,000 clones detected, around 90% appear once; the ten largest clones hold roughly 15%. Sequences were obtained from PBMCs or T cells enriched from blood (not recorded which). These receptor sequences come from a woman aged 45-60 years with acute COVID-19. Each CDR3 is given with its conserved first and last residue. Each record gives: V gene, J gene, D gene, clone size, CDR3 protein, CDR3 DNA. D genes are given only for firm matches. The listing skips clone size in some rows; elsewhere it reads once, few, many or a size class.

v_gene: TRBV18
j_gene: TRBJ1-2
d_gene: NA
abundance: NA
CDR3aa: CASSEQGDYGYTF
CDR3nt: TGTGCCAGCTCAGAACAGGGCGACTATGGCTACACCTTC

v_gene: TRBV9
j_gene: TRBJ2-3
d_gene: NA
abundance: NA
CDR3aa: CASSVVGQHTDTQYF
CDR3nt: TGTGCCAGCAGCGTAGTTGGACAGCACACAGATACGCAGTATTTT

v_gene: TRBV6-5
j_gene: TRBJ2-7
d_gene: NA
abundance: NA
CDR3aa: CASSYNGVSSYEQYF
CDR3nt: TGTGCCAGCAGTTACAACGGGGTTAGCTCCTACGAGCAGTACTTC

v_gene: TRBV7-8
j_gene: TRBJ2-3
d_gene: NA
abundance: NA
CDR3aa: CASSARLTDTQYF
CDR3nt: TGTGCCAGCAGCGCCCGACTCACAGATACGCAGTATTTT

v_gene: TRBV18
j_gene: TRBJ2-1
d_gene: NA
abundance: NA
CDR3aa: CASSPIVQGRGQFF
CDR3nt: TGTGCCAGCTCACCGATTGTACAGGGGCGGGGGCAGTTCTTC

v_gene: TRBV18
j_gene: TRBJ2-1
d_gene: NA
abundance: NA
CDR3aa: CASSPFTMLISYNEQFF
CDR3nt: TGTGCCAGCTCACCGTTTACTATGCTAATCTCCTACAATGAGCAGTTCTTC

v_gene: TRBV5-1
j_gene: TRBJ1-6
d_gene: TRBD1
abundance: NA
CDR3aa: CASSFFGTGVDSPLHF
CDR3nt: TGCGCCAGCAGCTTCTTTGGGACAGGGGTTGATTCACCCCTCCACTTT

v_gene: TRBV6-5
j_gene: TRBJ2-7
d_gene: NA
abundance: NA
CDR3aa: CASSFGVASYEQYF
CDR3nt: TGTGCCAGCAGTTTTGGGGTAGCGTCCTACGAGCAGTACTTC

v_gene: TRBV12-3/TRBV12-4
j_gene: TRBJ2-2
d_gene: NA
abundance: NA
CDR3aa: CASSFTNTGELFF
CDR3nt: TGTGCCAGCAGTTTTACGAACACCGGGGAGCTGTTTTTT

v_gene: TRBV10-3
j_gene: TRBJ2-5
d_gene: NA
abundance: once
CDR3aa: CAISFGADSQETQYF
CDR3nt: TGTGCCATCAGTTTCGGGGCGGACAGCCAAGAGACCCAGTACTTC

v_gene: TRBV7-2
j_gene: TRBJ2-7
d_gene: TRBD2
abundance: NA
CDR3aa: CASSLEVGGSFYEQYF
CDR3nt: TGTGCCAGCAGCTTAGAGGTCGGGGGGTCATTCTACGAGCAGTACTTC

v_gene: TRBV19
j_gene: TRBJ1-2
d_gene: NA
abundance: NA
CDR3aa: CASSIVPTGTYVGYTF
CDR3nt: TGTGCCAGTAGTATAGTTCCCACAGGGACCTATGTCGGCTACACCTTC

v_gene: TRBV4-3
j_gene: TRBJ1-1
d_gene: NA
abundance: NA
CDR3aa: CASSQEWILGLEERETEAFF
CDR3nt: TGCGCCAGCAGCCAAGAATGGATTTTGGGACTTGAGGAGCGGGAGACTGAAGCTTTCTTT

v_gene: TRBV7-9
j_gene: TRBJ1-3
d_gene: NA
abundance: few
CDR3aa: CASSFQGRNTIYF
CDR3nt: TGTGCCAGCAGCTTCCAGGGGAGAAACACCATATATTTT

v_gene: TRBV19
j_gene: TRBJ2-2
d_gene: TRBD2
abundance: NA
CDR3aa: CASSIQAGTSTGELFF
CDR3nt: TGTGCCAGTAGTATACAAGCGGGGACCTCCACCGGGGAGCTGTTTTTT

v_gene: TRBV19
j_gene: TRBJ2-2
d_gene: NA
abundance: NA
CDR3aa: CATSPGAGANTGELFF
CDR3nt: TGTGCCACTTCGCCCGGAGCAGGGGCGAACACCGGGGAGCTGTTTTTT

v_gene: TRBV12-3/TRBV12-4
j_gene: TRBJ2-7
d_gene: NA
abundance: NA
CDR3aa: CASERSGYEQYF
CDR3nt: TGTGCCAGCGAGCGGAGCGGCTACGAGCAGTACTTC

v_gene: TRBV3-1/TRBV3-2
j_gene: TRBJ1-3
d_gene: NA
abundance: NA
CDR3aa: CASSQVVQFGNTIYF
CDR3nt: TGTGCCAGCAGCCAAGTAGTACAGTTTGGAAACACCATATATTTT

v_gene: TRBV9
j_gene: TRBJ2-3
d_gene: NA
abundance: NA
CDR3aa: CASSVSGTGGRTQYF
CDR3nt: TGTGCCAGCAGCGTATCTGGGACTGGGGGAAGAACGCAGTATTTT

v_gene: TRBV2
j_gene: TRBJ2-7
d_gene: TRBD1
abundance: NA
CDR3aa: CASSWDSSYEQYF
CDR3nt: TGTGCCAGCAGTTGGGACAGTTCCTACGAGCAGTACTTC

v_gene: TRBV7-3
j_gene: TRBJ2-1
d_gene: TRBD1
abundance: NA
CDR3aa: CASSSGQGDSEQFF
CDR3nt: TGTGCCAGCAGTTCGGGACAGGGGGATAGTGAGCAGTTCTTC

v_gene: TRBV28
j_gene: TRBJ2-7
d_gene: TRBD1
abundance: NA
CDR3aa: CASSSYRGEYF
CDR3nt: TGTGCCAGCAGTTCGTACAGGGGGGAGTACTTC